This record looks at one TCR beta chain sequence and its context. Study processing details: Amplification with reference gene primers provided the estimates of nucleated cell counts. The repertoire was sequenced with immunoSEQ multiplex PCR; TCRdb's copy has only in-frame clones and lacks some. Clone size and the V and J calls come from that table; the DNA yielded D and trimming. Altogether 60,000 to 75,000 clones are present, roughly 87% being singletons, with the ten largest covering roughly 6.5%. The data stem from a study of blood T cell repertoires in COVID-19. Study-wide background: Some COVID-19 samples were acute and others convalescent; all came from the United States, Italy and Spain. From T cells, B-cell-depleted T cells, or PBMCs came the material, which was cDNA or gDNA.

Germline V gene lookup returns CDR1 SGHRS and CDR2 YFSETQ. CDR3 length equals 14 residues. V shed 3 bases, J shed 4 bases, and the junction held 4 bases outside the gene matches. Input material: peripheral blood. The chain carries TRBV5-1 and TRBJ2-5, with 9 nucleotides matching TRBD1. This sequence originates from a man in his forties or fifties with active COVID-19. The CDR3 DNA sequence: TGCGCCAGCAGCTACGGGACAGGGTCAGAGACCCAGTACTTC. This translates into CASSYGTGSETQYF.